The sequence of this TCR beta chain was determined in a study of glioma-infiltrating T cells. Overall study findings and caveats: Very few CDR3 sequences were shared between tissue and blood.

TCR alpha and beta CDR3 regions were amplified from RNA using iRepertoire nested multiplex PCR. Each CDR3 protein gets one entry after TCRdb re-called the multiplex PCR reads with MiXCR. The sample gives tens of thousands of distinct CDR3 sequences, about a quarter of which show up once; about 6.6% is in the top ten. Worth noting for this clonotype: Its antigen is as yet unknown. This sequence may be a read error, since a much larger clone differs from it by one base.

The CDR3 length is 15 residues. The germline V and J ends were trimmed by 5 bases and 5 bases, with 18 bases remaining between them. In germline, CDR1 is SGHTA, CDR2 FQGNSA. This chain joins TRBV7-2 and TRBJ2-5; perhaps TRBD1 as D (6 bases). Sequenced material: glioma tissue, nonneoplastic brain tissue, or PBMCs (not recorded which). This TCR derives from a human donor with low-grade glioma or glioblastoma, undergoing nonglioma brain surgery, or in good health (not recorded which). In nucleotides, the CDR3 is TGTGCCAGCAGCCAAGGGGGACCAGCTTTGGAGACCCAGTACTTC. Translating it yields CASSQGGPALETQYF.